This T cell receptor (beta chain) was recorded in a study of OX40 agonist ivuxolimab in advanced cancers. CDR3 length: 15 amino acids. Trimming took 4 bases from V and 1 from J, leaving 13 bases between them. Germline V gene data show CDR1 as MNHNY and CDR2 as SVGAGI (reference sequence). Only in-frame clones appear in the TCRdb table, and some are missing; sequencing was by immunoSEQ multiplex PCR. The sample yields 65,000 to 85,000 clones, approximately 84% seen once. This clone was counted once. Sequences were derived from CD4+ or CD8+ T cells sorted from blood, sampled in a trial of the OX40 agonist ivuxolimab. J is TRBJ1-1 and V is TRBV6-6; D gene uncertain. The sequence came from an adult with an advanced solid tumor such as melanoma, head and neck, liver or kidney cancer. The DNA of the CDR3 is TGTGCCAGCAGTTCCCTGAGGGCTAAGAACACTGAAGCTTTCTTT. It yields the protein CASSSLRAKNTEAFF.